This TCR beta chain was identified during a study of human T cells and chemical hapten exposure. Germline V lookup: CDR1 DFQATT, CDR2 SNEGSKA (reference sequence). V lost 2 bases to trimming and J lost 0 bases; unmatched junction nucleotides: 5. The CDR3 extends over 16 amino acids. Described time point: patch test 1, 2 weeks after DPC sensitization. Treatment of the sample: therapeutic diphenylcyclopropenone sensitization with weekly scalp DPC. Researchers extracted total RNA from unfractionated whole blood. Ten or more counts support this clonotype. TCRdb re-called the RACE reads through MiXCR, storing one row per CDR3 protein. In the table there are around 57,000 distinct CDR3 sequences, approximately 11% of which are singletons.

This TCR was sampled from a woman between 40 and 55 years old with alopecia areata. Some clones in this sample may be carry-over from other donors' samples. The specimen comprised whole blood, sampled in connection with sensitization to the hapten diphenylcyclopropenone (DPC). J is TRBJ2-3 and V is TRBV20-1; 10 nucleotides agree with TRBD2. The CDR3 region has the DNA TGCAGTGCTAGACTAGCGGGGGCCATAAGCACAGATACGCAGTATTTT. As protein: CSARLAGAISTDTQYF.